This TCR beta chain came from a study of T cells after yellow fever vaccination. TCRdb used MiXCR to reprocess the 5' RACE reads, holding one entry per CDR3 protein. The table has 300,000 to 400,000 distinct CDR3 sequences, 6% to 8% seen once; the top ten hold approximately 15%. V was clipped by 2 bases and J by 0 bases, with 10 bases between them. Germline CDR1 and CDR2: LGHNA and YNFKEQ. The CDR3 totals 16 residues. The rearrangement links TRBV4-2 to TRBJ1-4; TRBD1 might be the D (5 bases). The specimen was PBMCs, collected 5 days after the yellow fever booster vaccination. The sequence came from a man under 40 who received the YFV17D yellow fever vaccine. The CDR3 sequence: CASSQRGAATNEKLFF. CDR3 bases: TGTGCCAGCAGCCAAAGGGGCGCCGCAACTAATGAAAAACTGTTTTTT.